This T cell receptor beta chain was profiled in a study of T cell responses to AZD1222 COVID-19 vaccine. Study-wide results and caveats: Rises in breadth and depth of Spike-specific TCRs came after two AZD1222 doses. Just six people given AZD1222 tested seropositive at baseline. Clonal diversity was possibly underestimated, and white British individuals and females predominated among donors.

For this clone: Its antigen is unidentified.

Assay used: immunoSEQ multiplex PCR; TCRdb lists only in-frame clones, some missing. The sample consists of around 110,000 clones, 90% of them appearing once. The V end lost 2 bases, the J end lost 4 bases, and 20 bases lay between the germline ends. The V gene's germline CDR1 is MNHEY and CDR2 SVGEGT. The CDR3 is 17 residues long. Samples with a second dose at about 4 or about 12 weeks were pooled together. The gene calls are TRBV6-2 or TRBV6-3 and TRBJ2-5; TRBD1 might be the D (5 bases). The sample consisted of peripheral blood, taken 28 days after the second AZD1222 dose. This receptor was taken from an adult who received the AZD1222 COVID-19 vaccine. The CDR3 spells CASSYNPWGGWGETQYF. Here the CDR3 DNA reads TGTGCCAGCAGTTACAACCCCTGGGGCGGATGGGGAGAGACCCAGTACTTC.